These 2 T cell receptor beta chains share one sample of origin, sequenced in a study of spatial heterogeneity in lung cancer. Broader study findings: Within tumors, counts of expanded alpha and beta TCRs tracked tumor mutation counts.

Time point: sample taken at primary tumor resection. Their antigen targets remain unknown. MiXCR was run by TCRdb on the 5' RACE reads, yielding one entry per CDR3 protein. There are around 7,500 distinct CDR3 sequences in the sample; 3.1% occur only once, and around 21% lies in the top ten. The sample in question was lung tumor tissue, obtained at surgery. The receptors were sampled from a male donor with early-stage non-small cell lung cancer.

Relative to its sample, this clonotype is medium-sized. The junction departs from the called germline gene at one end, perhaps through a read error. V gene TRBV6-6 combines with J gene TRBJ1-2, with 7 bases that match TRBD1. Germline V lookup: CDR1 MNHNY, CDR2 SVGAGI (reference sequence). The CDR3 is made up of 15 amino acids. The CDR3 DNA reads TGTGCCAGCAGCTCTACACAGGGGATAAACTATGGCGACACCTTC. Its translation is CASSSTQGINYGDTF.

This chain uses TRBV18 with TRBJ2-4, with TRBD2 identical over 9 bases. Germline assignment: CDR1 KGHSH and CDR2 LQKENI. Trimming at V came to 3 bases and at J to 6 bases, leaving 3 bases not matched to a gene. The CDR3 has 14 amino acids. CDR3 nucleotide sequence: TGTGCCAGCTCACCGCGGCGGGAGGGAAACATTCAGTACTTC. Protein product: CASSPRREGNIQYF.